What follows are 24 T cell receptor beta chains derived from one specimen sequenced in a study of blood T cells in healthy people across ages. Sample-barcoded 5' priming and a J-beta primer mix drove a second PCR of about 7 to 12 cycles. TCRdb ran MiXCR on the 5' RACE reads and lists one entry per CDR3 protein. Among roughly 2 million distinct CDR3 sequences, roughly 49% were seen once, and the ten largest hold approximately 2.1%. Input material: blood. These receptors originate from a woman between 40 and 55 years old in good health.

CDR3 residues: CASSQVLTSTYEQYF. CDR3 coding DNA: TGCGCCAGCAGCCAAGTCCTTACCTCAACCTACGAGCAGTACTTC. This sequence joins TRBV4-1 and TRBJ2-7; D ambiguous. Germline loops: CDR1 MGHRA, CDR2 YSYEKL. CDR3 size: 15 residues. V lost 1 base, J lost 2 bases, and 12 bases lay in between.

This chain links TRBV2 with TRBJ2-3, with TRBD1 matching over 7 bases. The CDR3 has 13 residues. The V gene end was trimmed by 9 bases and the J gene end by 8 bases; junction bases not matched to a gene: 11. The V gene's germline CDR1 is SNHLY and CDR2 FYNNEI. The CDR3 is CARSQGMTGTQYF. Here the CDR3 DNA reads TGTGCCAGGTCACAGGGGATGACGGGTACGCAGTATTTT.

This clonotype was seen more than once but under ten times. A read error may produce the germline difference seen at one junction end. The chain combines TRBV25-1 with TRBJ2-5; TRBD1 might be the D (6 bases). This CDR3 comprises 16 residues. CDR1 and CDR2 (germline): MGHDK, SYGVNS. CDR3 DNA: TGTGCCGGCAGTACCCGATGGGGGCAAAGGGGAGAGACCCAGTACTTC. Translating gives CAGSTRWGQRGETQYF.

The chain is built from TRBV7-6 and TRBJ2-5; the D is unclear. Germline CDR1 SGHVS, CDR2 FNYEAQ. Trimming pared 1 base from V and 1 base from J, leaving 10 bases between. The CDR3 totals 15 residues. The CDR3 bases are TGTGCCAGCAGCTTAGAGCCTCGGAGCCAAGAGACCCAGTACTTC. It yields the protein CASSLEPRSQETQYF.

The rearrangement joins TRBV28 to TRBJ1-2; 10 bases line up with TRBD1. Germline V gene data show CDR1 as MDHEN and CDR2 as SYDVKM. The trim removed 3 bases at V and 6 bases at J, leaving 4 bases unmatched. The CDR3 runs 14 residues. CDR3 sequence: CASSFGQGEDGYTF. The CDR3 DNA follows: TGTGCCAGCAGTTTTGGACAGGGGGAGGATGGCTACACCTTC.

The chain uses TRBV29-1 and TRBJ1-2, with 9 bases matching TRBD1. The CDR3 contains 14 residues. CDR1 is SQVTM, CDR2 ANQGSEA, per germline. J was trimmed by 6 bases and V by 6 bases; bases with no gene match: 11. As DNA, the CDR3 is TGCAGCGTGTCCCCGACAGGGGGATCAAATGGCTACACCTTC. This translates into CSVSPTGGSNGYTF.

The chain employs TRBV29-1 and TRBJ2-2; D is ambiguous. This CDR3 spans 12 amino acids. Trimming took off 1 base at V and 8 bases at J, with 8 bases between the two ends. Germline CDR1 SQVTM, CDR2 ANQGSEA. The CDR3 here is CSVEVSRGELFF. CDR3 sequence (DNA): TGCAGCGTTGAAGTTTCTAGGGGGGAGCTGTTTTTT.

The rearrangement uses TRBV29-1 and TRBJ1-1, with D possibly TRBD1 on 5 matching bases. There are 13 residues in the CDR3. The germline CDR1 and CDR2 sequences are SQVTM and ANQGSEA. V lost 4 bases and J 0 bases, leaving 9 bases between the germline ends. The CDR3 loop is CSVVLGLNTEAFF. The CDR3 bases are TGCAGCGTTGTACTGGGGCTGAACACTGAAGCTTTCTTT.

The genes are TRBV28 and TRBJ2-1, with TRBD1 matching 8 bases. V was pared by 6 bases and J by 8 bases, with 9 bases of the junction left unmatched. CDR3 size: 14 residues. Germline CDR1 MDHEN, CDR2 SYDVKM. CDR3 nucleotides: TGTGCCAGCAGGAAGAGACAGGGGTGGGATGAGCAGTTCTTC. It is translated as CASRKRQGWDEQFF.

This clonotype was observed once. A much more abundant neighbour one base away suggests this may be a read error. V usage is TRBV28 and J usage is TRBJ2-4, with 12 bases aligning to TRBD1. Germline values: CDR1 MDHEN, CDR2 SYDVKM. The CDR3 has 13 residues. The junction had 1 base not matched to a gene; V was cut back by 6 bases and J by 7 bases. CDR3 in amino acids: CASRGTGGNIQYF. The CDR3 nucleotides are TGTGCCAGCAGGGGGACAGGGGGCAACATTCAGTACTTC.

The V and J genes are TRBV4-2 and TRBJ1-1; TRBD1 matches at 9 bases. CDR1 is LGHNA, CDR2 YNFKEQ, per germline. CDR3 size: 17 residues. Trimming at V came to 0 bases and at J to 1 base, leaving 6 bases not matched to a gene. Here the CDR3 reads CASSQDLGTGTNTEAFF. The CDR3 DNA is TGTGCCAGCAGCCAAGATCTGGGGACAGGGACGAACACTGAAGCTTTCTTT.

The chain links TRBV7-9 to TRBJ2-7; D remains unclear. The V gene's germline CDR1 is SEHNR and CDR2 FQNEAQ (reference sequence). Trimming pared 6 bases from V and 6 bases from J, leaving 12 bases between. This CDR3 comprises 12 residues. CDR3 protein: CASSSGGLEQYF. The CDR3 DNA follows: TGTGCCAGCAGTTCCGGCGGTCTCGAGCAGTACTTC.

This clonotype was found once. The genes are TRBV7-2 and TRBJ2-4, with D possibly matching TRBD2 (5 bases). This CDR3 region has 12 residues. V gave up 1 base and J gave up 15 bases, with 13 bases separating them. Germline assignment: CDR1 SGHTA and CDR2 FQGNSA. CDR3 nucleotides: TGTGCCAGCAGCTTAGTAACTAGACGGTTGTACTTC. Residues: CASSLVTRRLYF.

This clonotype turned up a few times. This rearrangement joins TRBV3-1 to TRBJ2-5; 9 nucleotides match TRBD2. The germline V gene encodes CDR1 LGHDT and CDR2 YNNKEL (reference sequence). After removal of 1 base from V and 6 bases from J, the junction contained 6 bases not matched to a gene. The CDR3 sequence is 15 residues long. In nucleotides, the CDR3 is TGTGCCAGCAGCCAAGGTGGTAGCGGGGGACAGACCCAGTACTTC. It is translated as CASSQGGSGGQTQYF.

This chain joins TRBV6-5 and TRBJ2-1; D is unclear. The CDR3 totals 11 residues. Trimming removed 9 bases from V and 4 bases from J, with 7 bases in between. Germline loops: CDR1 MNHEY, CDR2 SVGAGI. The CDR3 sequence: CARRPYNEQFF. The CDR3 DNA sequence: TGTGCCAGAAGACCATACAATGAGCAGTTCTTC.

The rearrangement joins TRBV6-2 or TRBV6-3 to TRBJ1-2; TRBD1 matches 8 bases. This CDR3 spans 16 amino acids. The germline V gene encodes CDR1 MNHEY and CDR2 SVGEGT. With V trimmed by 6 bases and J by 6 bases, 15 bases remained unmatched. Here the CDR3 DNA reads TGTGCCAGCAGGCGAACGCTTTGGACAGGGCTCGATGGCTACACCTTC. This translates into CASRRTLWTGLDGYTF.

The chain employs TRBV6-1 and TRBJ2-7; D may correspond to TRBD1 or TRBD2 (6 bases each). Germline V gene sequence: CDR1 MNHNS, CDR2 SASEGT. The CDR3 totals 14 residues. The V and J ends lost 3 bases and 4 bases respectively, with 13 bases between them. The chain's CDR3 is CASSEGGAEYEQYF. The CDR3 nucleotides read TGTGCCAGCAGTGAGGGGGGCGCGGAGTACGAGCAGTACTTC.

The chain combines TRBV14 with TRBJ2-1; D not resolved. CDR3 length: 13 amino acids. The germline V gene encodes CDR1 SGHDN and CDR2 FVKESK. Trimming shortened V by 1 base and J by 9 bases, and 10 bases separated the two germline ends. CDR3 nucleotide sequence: TGTGCCAGCAGCCAAGTTCTTCCGGGTGAGCAGTTCTTC. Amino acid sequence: CASSQVLPGEQFF.

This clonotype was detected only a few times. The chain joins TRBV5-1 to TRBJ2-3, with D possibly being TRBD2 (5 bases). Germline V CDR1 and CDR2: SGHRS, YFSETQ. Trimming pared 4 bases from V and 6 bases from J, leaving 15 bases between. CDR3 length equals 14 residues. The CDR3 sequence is CASSPGVNEDTQYF. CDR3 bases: TGCGCCAGCAGCCCCGGGGTCAACGAGGATACGCAGTATTTT.

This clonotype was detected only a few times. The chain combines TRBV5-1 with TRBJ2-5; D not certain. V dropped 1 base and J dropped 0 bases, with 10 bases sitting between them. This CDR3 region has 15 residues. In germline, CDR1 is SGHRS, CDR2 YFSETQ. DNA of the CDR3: TGCGCCAGCAGCTTGATCGGGCAGTACCAAGAGACCCAGTACTTC. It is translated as CASSLIGQYQETQYF. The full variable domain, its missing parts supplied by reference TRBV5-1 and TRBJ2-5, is KAGVTQTPRYLIKTRGQQVTLSCSPISGHRSVSWYQQTPGQGLQFLFEYFSETQRNKGNFPGRFSGRQFSNSRSEMNVSTLELGDSALYLCASSLIGQYQETQYFGPGTRLLVL.

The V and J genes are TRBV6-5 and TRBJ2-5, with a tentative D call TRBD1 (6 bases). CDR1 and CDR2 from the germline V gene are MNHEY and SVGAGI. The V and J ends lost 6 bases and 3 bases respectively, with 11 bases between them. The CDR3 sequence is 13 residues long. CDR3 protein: CASRDSVKETQYF. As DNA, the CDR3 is TGTGCCAGCAGGGACAGCGTTAAAGAGACCCAGTACTTC.

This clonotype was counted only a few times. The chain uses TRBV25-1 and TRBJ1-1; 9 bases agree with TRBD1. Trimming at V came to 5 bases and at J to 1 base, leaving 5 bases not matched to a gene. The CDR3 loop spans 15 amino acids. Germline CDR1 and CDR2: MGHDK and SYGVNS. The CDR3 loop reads CASSPAGQGNTEAFF. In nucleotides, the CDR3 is TGTGCCAGCAGTCCTGCGGGACAGGGGAACACTGAAGCTTTCTTT.

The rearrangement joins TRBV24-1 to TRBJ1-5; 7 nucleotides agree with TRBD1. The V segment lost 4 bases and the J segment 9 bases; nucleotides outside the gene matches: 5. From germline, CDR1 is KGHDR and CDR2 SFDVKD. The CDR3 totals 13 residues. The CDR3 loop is CATSEEGARPQHF. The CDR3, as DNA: TGTGCCACCAGTGAGGAGGGGGCTCGGCCCCAGCATTTT.

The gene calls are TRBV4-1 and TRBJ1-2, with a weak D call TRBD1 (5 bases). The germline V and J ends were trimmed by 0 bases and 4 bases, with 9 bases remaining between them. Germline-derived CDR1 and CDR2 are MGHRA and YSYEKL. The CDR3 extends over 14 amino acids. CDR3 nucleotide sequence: TGCGCCAGCAGCCAAGAGACAGCCAGCTATGGCTACACCTTC. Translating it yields CASSQETASYGYTF.